This T cell receptor beta chain appears in the sequencing data of a study of memory CD4+ T cells and cytomegalovirus serostatus. Looking at the study overall: This sample comes from healthy Belgian adults, roughly 9 CMV seropositive, approximately 23 seronegative. General study results and limits: Suggested: most of the CMV-linked TCR signature lies in CD4+ memory cells. Of roughly 180 reported CMV TCRbeta sequences, 65 to 85 were found in memory CD4+ repertoires.

As concerns this clone: The target antigen is unknown.

Original handling: Out-of-frame sequences were removed, leaving 2 million or so distinct TCRbeta sequences. Profiled with immunoSEQ multiplex PCR; TCRdb holds only in-frame clones, not every one. V, J and clone size derive from that table, while D and trimming were established from the DNA sequence. Of about 41,000 clones listed, roughly 77% are singletons. Single viable CD3+CD4+CD8-CD45RO+ cells were sorted as the memory CD4+ T cells. Per the germline V gene, CDR1 is GTSNPN and CDR2 is SVGIG (reference sequence). With 4 bases clipped from V and 6 bases from J, the junction kept 7 bases outside the gene matches. The CDR3 covers 14 residues.

The clonotype comes from an adult in good health and CMV-seronegative. The V gene is TRBV30, the J gene TRBJ1-5; 9 bases align to TRBD1. Sequenced input: memory CD4+ T cells from blood. The CDR3 region is CAWNGDRESQPQHF. CDR3 in DNA: TGTGCCTGGAATGGGGACAGGGAATCTCAGCCCCAGCATTTT.